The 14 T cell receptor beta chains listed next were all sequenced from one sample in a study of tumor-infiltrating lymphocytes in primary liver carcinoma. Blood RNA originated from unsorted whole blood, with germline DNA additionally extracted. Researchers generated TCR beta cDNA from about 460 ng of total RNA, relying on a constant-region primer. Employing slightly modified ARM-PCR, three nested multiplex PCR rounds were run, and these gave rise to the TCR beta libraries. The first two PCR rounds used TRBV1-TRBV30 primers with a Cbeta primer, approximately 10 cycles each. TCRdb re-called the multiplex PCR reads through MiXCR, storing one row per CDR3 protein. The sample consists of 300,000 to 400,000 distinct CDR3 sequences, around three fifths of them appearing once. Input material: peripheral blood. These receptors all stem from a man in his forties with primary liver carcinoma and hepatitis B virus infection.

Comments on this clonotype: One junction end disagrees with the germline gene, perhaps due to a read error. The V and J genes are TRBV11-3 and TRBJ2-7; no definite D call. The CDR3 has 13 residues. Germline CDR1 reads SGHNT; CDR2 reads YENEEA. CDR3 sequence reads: CASSLDSPGEQYF. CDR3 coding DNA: TGTGCCAGCAGCTTAGATAGCCCAGGCGAGCAGTATTTC.

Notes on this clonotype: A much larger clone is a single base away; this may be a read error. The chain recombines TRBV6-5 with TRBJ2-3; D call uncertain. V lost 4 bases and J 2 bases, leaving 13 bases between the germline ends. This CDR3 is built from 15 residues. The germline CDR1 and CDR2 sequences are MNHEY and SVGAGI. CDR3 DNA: TGTGCCAGCAGTTGCTCTAGTAGAGCCACAGATACGCAGTATTTT. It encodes CASSCSSRATDTQYF.

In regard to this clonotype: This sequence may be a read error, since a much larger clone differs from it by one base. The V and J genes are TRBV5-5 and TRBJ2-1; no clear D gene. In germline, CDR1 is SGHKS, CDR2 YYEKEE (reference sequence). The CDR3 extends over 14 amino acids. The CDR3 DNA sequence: TGTGCCTGCAGCTTGGTAGGGCTACGCAATGAGCAGTTCTTC. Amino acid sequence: CACSLVGLRNEQFF.

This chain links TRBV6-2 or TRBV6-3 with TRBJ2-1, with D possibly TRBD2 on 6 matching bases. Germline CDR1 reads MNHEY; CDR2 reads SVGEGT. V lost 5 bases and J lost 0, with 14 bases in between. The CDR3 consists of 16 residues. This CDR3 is CASSRSGLSSYNEQFF. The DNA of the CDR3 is TGTGCCAGCAGTAGGAGCGGACTAAGCTCCTACAATGAGCAGTTCTTC.

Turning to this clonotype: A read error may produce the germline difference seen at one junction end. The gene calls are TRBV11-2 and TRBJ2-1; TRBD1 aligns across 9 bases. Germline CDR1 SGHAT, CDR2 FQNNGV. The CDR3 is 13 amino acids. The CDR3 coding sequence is TGTGTCAGCAGCCCTGACAGGGGGAGTGAGCGGTTCTTC. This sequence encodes CVSSPDRGSERFF. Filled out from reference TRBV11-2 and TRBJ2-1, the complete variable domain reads EAGVAQSPRYKIIEKRQSVAFWCNPISGHATLYWYQQILGQGPKLLIQFQNNGVVDDSQLPKDRFSAERLKGVDSTLKIQPAKLEDSAVYLCVSSPDRGSERFFGPGTRLTVL.

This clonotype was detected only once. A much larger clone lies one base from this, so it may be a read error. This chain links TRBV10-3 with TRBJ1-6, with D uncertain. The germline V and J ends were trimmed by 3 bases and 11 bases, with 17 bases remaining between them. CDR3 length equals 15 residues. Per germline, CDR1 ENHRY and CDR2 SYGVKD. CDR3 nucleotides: TGTGCCATCAGTGAAAGGCCCGGGGAGAATCCACCCCTCCACTTT. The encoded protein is CAISERPGENPPLHF.

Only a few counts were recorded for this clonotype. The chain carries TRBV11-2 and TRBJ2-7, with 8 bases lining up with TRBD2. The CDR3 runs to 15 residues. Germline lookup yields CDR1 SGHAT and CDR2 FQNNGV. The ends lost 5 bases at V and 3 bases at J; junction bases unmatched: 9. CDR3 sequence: CASSQYSGGGYEQYF. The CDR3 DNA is TGTGCCAGCAGCCAATATTCGGGAGGGGGCTACGAGCAGTACTTC.

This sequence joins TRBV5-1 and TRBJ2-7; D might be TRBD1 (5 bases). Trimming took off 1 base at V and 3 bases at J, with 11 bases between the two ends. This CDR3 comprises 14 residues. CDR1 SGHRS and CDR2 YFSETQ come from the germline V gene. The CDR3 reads CASSLSRQYYEQYF. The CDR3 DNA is TGCGCCAGCAGCTTGTCTCGACAGTACTACGAGCAGTACTTC.

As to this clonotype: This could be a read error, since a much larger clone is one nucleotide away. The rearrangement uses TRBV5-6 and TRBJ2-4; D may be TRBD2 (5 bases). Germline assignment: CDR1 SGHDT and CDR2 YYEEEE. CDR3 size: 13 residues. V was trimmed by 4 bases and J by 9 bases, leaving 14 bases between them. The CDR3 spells CASSAGSGSIQYF. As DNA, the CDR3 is TGTGCCAGCAGCGCCGGTTCGGGAAGCATTCAGTACTTC. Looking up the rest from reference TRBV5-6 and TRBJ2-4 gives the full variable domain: DAGVTQSPTHLIKTRGQQVTLRCSPKSGHDTVSWYQQALGQGPQFIFQYYEEEERQRGNFPDRFSGHQFPNYSSELNVNALLLGDSALYLCASSAGSGSIQYFGAGTRLSVL.

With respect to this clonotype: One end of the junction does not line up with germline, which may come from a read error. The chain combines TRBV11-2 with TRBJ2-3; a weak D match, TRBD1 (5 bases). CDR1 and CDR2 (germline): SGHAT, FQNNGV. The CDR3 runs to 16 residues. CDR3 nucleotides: TGTGCCAGCAGCGTACCCCGAGACGGACACACAGGTACGCAGTATTTT. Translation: CASSVPRDGHTGTQYF.

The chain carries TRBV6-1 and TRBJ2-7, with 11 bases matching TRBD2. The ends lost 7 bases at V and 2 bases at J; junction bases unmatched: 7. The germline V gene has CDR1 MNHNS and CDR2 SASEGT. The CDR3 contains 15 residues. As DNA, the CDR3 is TGTGCCAGCATGAGGACTAGCGGGCCTACCTACGAGCAGTACTTC. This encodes CASMRTSGPTYEQYF.

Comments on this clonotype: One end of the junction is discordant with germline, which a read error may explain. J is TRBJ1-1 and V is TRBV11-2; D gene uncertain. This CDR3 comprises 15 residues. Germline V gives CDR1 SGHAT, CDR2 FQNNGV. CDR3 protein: CTSSLYSDLNTVAFF. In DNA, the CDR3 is TGTACCAGCAGCCTGTACTCCGATTTGAACACTGTAGCTTTCTTT.

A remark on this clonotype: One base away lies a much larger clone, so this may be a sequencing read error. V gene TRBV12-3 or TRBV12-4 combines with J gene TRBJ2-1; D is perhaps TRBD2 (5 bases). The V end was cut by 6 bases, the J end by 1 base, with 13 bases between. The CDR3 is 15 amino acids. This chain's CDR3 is CASSSGLGSYNEQFF. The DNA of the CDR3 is TGTGCCAGCAGCTCCGGACTGGGGTCCTACAATGAGCAGTTCTTC.

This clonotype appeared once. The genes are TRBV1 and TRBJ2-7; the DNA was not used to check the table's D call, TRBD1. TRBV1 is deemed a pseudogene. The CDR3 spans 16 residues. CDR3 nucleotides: TGCACCAGCAGCCCCCTTCCTTGGGACGATACCTACGAGCAGTACTTC. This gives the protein CTSSPLPWDDTYEQYF.